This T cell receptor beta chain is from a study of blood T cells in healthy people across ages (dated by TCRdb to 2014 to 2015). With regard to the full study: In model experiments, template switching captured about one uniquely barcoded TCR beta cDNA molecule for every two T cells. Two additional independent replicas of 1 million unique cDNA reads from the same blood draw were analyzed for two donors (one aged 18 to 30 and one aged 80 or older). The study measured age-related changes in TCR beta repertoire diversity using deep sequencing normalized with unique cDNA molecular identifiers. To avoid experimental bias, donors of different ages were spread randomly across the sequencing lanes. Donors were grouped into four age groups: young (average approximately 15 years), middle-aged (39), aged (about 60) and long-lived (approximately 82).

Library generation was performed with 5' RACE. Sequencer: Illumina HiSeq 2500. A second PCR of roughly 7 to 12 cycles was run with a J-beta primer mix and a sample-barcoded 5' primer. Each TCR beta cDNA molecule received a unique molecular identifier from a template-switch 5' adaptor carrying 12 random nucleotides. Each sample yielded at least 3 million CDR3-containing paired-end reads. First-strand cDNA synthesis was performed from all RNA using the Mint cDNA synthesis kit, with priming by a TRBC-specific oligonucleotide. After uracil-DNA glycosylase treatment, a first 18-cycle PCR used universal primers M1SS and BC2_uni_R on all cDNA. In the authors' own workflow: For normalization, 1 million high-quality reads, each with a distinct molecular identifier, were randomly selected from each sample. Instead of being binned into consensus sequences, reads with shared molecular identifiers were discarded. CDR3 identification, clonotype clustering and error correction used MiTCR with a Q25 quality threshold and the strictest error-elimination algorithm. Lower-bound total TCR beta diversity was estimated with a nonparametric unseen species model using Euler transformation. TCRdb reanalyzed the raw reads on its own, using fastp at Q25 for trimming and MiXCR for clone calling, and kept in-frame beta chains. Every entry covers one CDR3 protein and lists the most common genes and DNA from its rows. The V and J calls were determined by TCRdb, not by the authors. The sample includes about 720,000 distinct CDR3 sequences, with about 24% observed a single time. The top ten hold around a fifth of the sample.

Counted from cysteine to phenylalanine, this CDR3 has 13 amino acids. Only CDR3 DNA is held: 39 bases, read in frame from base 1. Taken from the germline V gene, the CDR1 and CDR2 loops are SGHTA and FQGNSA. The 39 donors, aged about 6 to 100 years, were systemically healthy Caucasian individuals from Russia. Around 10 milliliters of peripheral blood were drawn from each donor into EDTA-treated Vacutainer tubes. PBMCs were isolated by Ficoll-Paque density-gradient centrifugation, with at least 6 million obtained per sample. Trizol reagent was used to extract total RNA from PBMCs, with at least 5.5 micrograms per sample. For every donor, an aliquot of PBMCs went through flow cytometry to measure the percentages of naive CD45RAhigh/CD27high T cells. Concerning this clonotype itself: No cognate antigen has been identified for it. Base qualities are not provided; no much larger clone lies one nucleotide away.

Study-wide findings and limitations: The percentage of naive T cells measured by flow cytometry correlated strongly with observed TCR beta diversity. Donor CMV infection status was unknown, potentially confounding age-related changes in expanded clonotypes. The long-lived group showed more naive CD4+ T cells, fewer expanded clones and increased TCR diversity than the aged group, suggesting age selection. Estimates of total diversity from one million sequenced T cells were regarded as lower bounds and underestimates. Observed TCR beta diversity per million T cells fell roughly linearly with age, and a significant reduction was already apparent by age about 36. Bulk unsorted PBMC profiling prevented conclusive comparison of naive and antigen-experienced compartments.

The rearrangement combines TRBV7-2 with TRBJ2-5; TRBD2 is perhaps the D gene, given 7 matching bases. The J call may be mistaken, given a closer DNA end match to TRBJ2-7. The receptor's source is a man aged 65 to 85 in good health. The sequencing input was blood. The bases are TGTGCCAGCAGCTTCGGGGGGCCTAACGAGCAGTACTTC. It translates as CASSFGGPNEQYF.